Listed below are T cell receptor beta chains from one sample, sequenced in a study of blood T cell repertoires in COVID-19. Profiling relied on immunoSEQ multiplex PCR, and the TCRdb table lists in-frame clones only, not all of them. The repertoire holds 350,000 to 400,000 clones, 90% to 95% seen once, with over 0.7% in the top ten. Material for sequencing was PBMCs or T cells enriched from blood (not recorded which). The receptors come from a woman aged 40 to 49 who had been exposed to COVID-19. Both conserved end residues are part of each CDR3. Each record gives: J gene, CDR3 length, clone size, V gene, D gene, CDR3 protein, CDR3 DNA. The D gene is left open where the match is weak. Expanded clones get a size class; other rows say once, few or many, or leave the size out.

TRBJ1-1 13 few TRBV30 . CAWSARLDTEAFF TGTGCCTGGAGCGCCCGCTTAGACACTGAAGCTTTCTTT
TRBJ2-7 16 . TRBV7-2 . CASSLSRQAFSYEQYF TGTGCCAGCAGCTTGAGTCGACAGGCTTTCTCCTACGAGCAGTACTTC
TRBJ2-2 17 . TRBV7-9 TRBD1 CASSKLGQGRPTGELFF TGTGCCAGCAGCAAACTGGGACAGGGACGTCCTACCGGGGAGCTGTTTTTT
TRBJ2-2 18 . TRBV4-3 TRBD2 CASSQVGLAGGPTGELFF TGCGCCAGCAGCCAAGTGGGACTAGCGGGAGGGCCGACCGGGGAGCTGTTTTTT
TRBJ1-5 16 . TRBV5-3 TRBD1 CARSHSGTGPLKAQHF TGTGCCAGAAGCCATTCCGGGACAGGGCCCTTAAAGGCCCAGCATTTT
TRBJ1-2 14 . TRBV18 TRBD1 CASSRDRENYGYTF TGTGCCAGCTCCCGAGACAGGGAGAACTATGGCTACACCTTC
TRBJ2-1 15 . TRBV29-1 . CSVPERAGSYNEQFF TGCAGCGTTCCCGAGAGGGCTGGCTCCTACAATGAGCAGTTCTTC
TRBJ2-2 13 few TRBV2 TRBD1 CASSVRGRSGLFF TGTGCCAGCAGTGTCAGGGGGCGTTCAGGGCTGTTTTTT
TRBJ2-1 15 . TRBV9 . CASHPGLSSYNEQFF TGTGCCTCCCACCCGGGGTTAAGCTCCTACAATGAGCAGTTCTTC
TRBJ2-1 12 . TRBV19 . CASSYTGTEQFF TGTGCCAGTAGTTATACAGGGACTGAGCAGTTCTTC
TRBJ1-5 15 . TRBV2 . CASSARGRYNQPQHF TGTGCCAGCAGTGCTAGGGGCAGGTACAATCAGCCCCAGCATTTT
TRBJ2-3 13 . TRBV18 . CASSPQLEFTQYF TGTGCCAGCTCGCCCCAACTCGAGTTTACGCAGTATTTT
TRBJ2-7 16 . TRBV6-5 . CASSSKGGTGAGEQYF TGTGCCAGCAGTTCCAAGGGGGGGACAGGAGCCGGCGAGCAGTACTTC
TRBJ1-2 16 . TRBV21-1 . CASSRNPGGANYGYTF TGTGCCAGCAGCCGTAACCCCGGGGGGGCTAACTATGGCTACACCTTC
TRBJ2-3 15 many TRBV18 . CASTGGAGRTDTQYF TGTGCCAGTACCGGGGGTGCGGGACGCACAGATACGCAGTATTTT
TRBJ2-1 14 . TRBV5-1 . CASSSGQIYNEQFF TGCGCCAGCAGCAGTGGACAGATCTACAATGAGCAGTTCTTC
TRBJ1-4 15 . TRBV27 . CASSPFRETGEKLFF TGTGCCAGCAGTCCCTTCAGGGAAACGGGTGAAAAACTGTTTTTT
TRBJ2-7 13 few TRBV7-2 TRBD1 CASIKQGAYEQYF TGTGCCAGCATAAAACAGGGGGCCTACGAGCAGTACTTC